In this sample, the clone carrying this TCR beta chain turned up a few times. There are 12 residues in the CDR3. Germline CDR1 and CDR2: SQVTM and ANQGSEA. V dropped 3 bases and J dropped 4 bases, with 9 bases sitting between them. The record originates from a study of blood T cell repertoires in COVID-19. Clones were sequenced by immunoSEQ multiplex PCR, and TCRdb holds only the in-frame ones, with some missing. The sample records 210,000 or so clones, almost 85% being singletons. The receptor was isolated from a woman in her 40s with acute or convalescent COVID-19. The sequencing sample was made of peripheral blood. The chain couples TRBV29-1 to TRBJ1-2; no clear D. As DNA, the CDR3 is TGCAGCGTTGAGAGGGCTGGCTATGGCTACACCTTC. Translation gives CSVERAGYGYTF. The whole variable domain, remainder taken from reference TRBV29-1 and TRBJ1-2, is SAVISQKPSRDICQRGTSLTIQCQVDSQVTMMFWYRQQPGQSLTLIATANQGSEATYESGFVIDKFPISRPNLTFSTLTVSNMSPEDSSIYLCSVERAGYGYTFGSGTRLTVV.